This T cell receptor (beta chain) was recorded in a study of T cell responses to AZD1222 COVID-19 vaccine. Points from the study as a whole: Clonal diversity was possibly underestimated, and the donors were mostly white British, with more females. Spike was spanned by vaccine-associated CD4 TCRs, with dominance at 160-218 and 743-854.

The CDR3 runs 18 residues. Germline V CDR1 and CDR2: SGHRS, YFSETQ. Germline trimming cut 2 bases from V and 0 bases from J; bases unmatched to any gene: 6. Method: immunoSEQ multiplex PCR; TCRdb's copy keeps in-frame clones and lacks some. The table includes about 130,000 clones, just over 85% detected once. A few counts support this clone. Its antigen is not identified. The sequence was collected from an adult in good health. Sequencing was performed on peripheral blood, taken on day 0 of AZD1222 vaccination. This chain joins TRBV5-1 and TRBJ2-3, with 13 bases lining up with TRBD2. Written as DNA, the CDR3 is TGCGCCAGCAGCTTCGGGACTAGCGGGGTTGGGAGCACAGATACGCAGTATTTT. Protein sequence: CASSFGTSGVGSTDTQYF. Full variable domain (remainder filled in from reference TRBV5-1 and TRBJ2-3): KAGVTQTPRYLIKTRGQQVTLSCSPISGHRSVSWYQQTPGQGLQFLFEYFSETQRNKGNFPGRFSGRQFSNSRSEMNVSTLELGDSALYLCASSFGTSGVGSTDTQYFGPGTRLTVL.